The rows below give T cell receptor beta chains drawn from one sample of a study of Graves' ophthalmopathy and Graves' hyperthyroidism. TCRdb ran MiXCR on the multiplex PCR reads and lists one entry per CDR3 protein. The sample holds roughly 410,000 distinct CDR3 sequences, 15% to 17% seen once. The sample consisted of peripheral blood. These receptors were collected from a woman under 30 with stable Graves' hyperthyroidism. CDR3s include the opening cysteine and the closing phenylalanine or tryptophan. The order of the fields is J gene, D gene, V gene, clone size, CDR3 protein, CDR3 DNA. D genes are given only for firm matches. Size is stated for part of the rows, as once, few or many counts, or as a class when the clone is expanded.

TRBJ2-7 | - | TRBV27 | many | CASSPRDASYEQYF | TGTGCCAGCAGTCCCCGGGACGCTTCCTACGAGCAGTACTTC
TRBJ1-2 | - | TRBV12-3/TRBV12-4 | many | CASSLEGRLYGYTF | TGTGCCAGCAGTTTAGAGGGCAGGCTCTATGGCTACACCTTC
TRBJ1-3 | - | TRBV12-3/TRBV12-4 | - | CASQSAGNTIYF | TGTGCCAGCCAAAGCGCCGGAAACACCATATATTTT
TRBJ1-1 | TRBD1 | TRBV7-8 | few | CASSLRGTGGMNTEAFF | TGTGCCAGCAGCTTACGAGGGACAGGGGGGATGAACACTGAAGCTTTCTTT
TRBJ1-1 | - | TRBV12-3/TRBV12-4 | few | CASSLVGGAGAEAFF | TGTGCCAGCAGTTTAGTTGGGGGCGCGGGCGCTGAAGCTTTCTTT
TRBJ2-7 | TRBD1 | TRBV5-1 | many | CASSLVGTGSYEQYF | TGCGCCAGCAGCTTGGTGGGGACAGGCTCCTACGAGCAGTACTTC
TRBJ2-7 | - | TRBV7-3 | - | CASSSSPGNSYEQYF | TGTGCCAGCAGCTCTTCCCCGGGGAACTCCTACGAGCAGTACTTC
TRBJ2-7 | TRBD1 | TRBV12-3/TRBV12-4 | - | CASSPPRQGNYEQYF | TGTGCCAGCAGCCCACCTCGACAGGGTAACTACGAGCAGTACTTC
TRBJ1-2 | - | TRBV27 | many | CASSLRRTDLCTF | TGTGCCAGCAGTCTCCGTCGGACAGATTTATGCACCTTC
TRBJ1-1 | - | TRBV7-8 | many | CASSRRTGMNTEAFF | TGTGCCAGCAGCCGTCGGACGGGTATGAACACTGAAGCTTTCTTT
TRBJ1-1 | - | TRBV11-2 | many | CASSKPGVTNTEAFF | TGTGCCAGCAGCAAGCCAGGGGTGACGAACACTGAAGCTTTCTTT
TRBJ1-1 | TRBD1 | TRBV6-2/TRBV6-3 | - | CASSHRPGTGNLNTEAFF | TGTGCCAGCAGCCACAGACCCGGGACAGGCAATTTGAACACTGAAGCTTTCTTT
TRBJ2-2 | - | TRBV11-2 | - | CASSQQRGATGELFF | TGTGCCAGCAGCCAACAGAGGGGGGCCACCGGGGAGCTGTTTTTT
TRBJ1-5 | TRBD1 | TRBV10-3 | many | CAISNGQDQPQHF | TGTGCCATCAGTAACGGACAGGATCAGCCCCAGCATTTT
TRBJ2-4 | - | TRBV12-3/TRBV12-4 | - | CASSPATGLAKNIQYF | TGTGCCAGCAGTCCCGCGACGGGACTAGCCAAAAACATTCAGTACTTC